This T cell receptor (beta chain) was observed in a study of blood T cell repertoires in COVID-19 (dated by TCRdb to between 2020 and 2021). Study-wide context: Samples from collaborators originated in the United States, Italy and Spain and spanned both the acute and convalescent phases of COVID-19. The material from the prospective study consisted of cDNA or gDNA derived from T cells, B-cell-depleted T cells, or PBMCs. Deeply sampled blood TCRbeta repertoires from subjects exposed to, actively infected with, or recovered from COVID-19 were included in the dataset. The repertoires were released in a freely available public database meant as a resource for research on the immune response to SARS-CoV-2. Samples came from the ongoing ImmuneRACE study (first 160 participants) plus 1,254 subjects from 6 global collaborators. A de-identified subject ID, COVID-19 status, age in years and sex were almost always included in the sample metadata. HLA class I and class II types, where available, came from metadata supplied by the sample provider rather than from assay-based typing.

TCRbeta CDR3 regions were amplified from genomic DNA using the immunoSEQ Assay, a bias-controlled multiplex PCR. The authors' pipeline ran thus. The number of nucleated cells in each sample was estimated by amplification of reference gene primers within the assay. To quantify the absolute abundance of each unique TCRbeta CDR3 rearrangement, sequence reads were collapsed and filtered. For each sample, productive Simpson clonality was calculated by taking the square root of Simpson's diversity index across productive rearrangements. In its TCRdb copy, this immuneACCESS table keeps in-frame sequences only and misses some clones. Where compared with another copy, unresolved V genes explain less than half of these, and the others have no known cause. The V and J calls and clone size come from that table; D and trimming were worked out from the DNA. This sample holds over 130,000 clones; about four fifths were observed only once. The ten largest clones take up 4% of the sample.

Paper-wide results and their limitations: Clinical and demographic metadata were provided uncurated, with the amount varying by source and participant.

For CDR1 and CDR2, the germline V gene lists SNHLY and FYNNEI. V is cut by 2 bases and J by 0 bases, and the space between the germline ends is 11 bases. The CDR3 has 16 amino acids, counting the end cysteine and phenylalanine. This entry keeps only the CDR3 DNA: 48 bases, framed from base 1. Whole blood was collected in K2EDTA tubes by collaborating institutions according to the institutions' own protocols. For TCRbeta analysis, collaborator samples were shipped as frozen whole blood, as isolated PBMCs, or as DNA extracted from either sample type. About this clone: Its cognate antigen has yet to be identified. No quality values exist for individual bases; no much larger clone is one base distant.

The receptor was derived from a woman aged 55-70 years with acute or convalescent COVID-19. The chain uses TRBV2 and TRBJ2-1; confidence is insufficient to name the D gene. The sample comprised peripheral blood. The encoded CDR3 is CASSESLFSSYNEQFF. The DNA sequence is given as TGTGCCAGCAGTGAATCCCTTTTTAGCTCCTACAATGAGCAGTTCTTC.